The clone carrying this TCR beta chain has more than one count but fewer than ten. Unique molecular identifiers were incorporated into the prepared TCRbeta library. TCRdb independently ran MiXCR on the PCR reads; one entry per CDR3 protein. The sample lists approximately 350,000 distinct CDR3 sequences, about an eighth seen once, with 3.5% to 4.5% in the top ten. CDR3 length: 14 amino acids. CDR1 is ENHRY, CDR2 SYGVKD, per germline. The ends lost 2 bases at V and 8 bases at J; junction bases unmatched: 8. The entry originates in a study of T-cell reconstitution after alpha-beta-depleted transplantation in children.

J is TRBJ1-2 and V is TRBV10-3; 7 bases line up with TRBD1. The receptor was isolated from a human donor who donated a stem cell graft to a child with Fanconi anemia. Source: PBMCs, taken from the stem cell graft. The CDR3 spells CAISEPPGQRGYTF. CDR3 DNA sequence: TGTGCCATCAGTGAGCCACCGGGACAGAGGGGCTACACCTTC.